The source of this T cell receptor beta chain is a study of blood T cell repertoires in COVID-19. V gave up 0 bases and J gave up 7 bases, with 13 bases separating them. CDR1 and CDR2 (germline): SGDLS, YYNGEE. There are 15 residues in the CDR3. Produced via immunoSEQ multiplex PCR; TCRdb's table is partial and in-frame only. The sample shows 300,000 to 400,000 clones, less than 85% of them seen only once. The J gene is TRBJ1-4, the V gene TRBV9; D is ambiguous. The receptor comes from a woman in her twenties or thirties who had been exposed to COVID-19. The source material was PBMCs or T cells enriched from blood (not recorded which). In nucleotides, the CDR3 is TGTGCCAGCAGCGTAGAAGACTATCGGGGTGAAAAACTGTTTTTT. Encoded protein: CASSVEDYRGEKLFF. The variable domain in full, with the rest retrieved from reference TRBV9 and TRBJ1-4, is DSGVTQTPKHLITATGQRVTLRCSPRSGDLSVYWYQQSLDQGLQFLIQYYNGEERAKGNILERFSAQQFPDLHSELNLSSLELGDSALYFCASSVEDYRGEKLFFGSGTQLSVL.